The 18 T cell receptor beta chains below come from one sample, sequenced in a study of blood T cell repertoires in COVID-19. Repertoires were generated with immunoSEQ multiplex PCR, while TCRdb's copy carries only in-frame clones and drops some. The sample lists about 310,000 clones; approximately 88% were seen once. Input material: PBMCs or T cells enriched from blood (not recorded which). The receptors were gathered from a man in his fifties or sixties who had recovered from COVID-19.

This chain joins TRBV28 and TRBJ2-7, with 10 bases identical to TRBD2. This CDR3 spans 14 amino acids. Germline V gene lookup returns CDR1 MDHEN and CDR2 SYDVKM. Germline trimming cut 6 bases from V and 3 bases from J; bases unmatched to any gene: 5. As DNA, the CDR3 is TGTGCCAGCAGAGCCGGGACTAGCGTCTACGAGCAGTACTTC. This gives the protein CASRAGTSVYEQYF.

This rearrangement joins TRBV7-8 to TRBJ2-2; 7 nucleotides line up with TRBD2. The CDR3 has 16 amino acids. Germline V gives CDR1 SGHVS, CDR2 FQNEAQ. Losses at the gene ends were 5 bases for V and 1 base for J; bases not matched to a gene: 7. The CDR3 protein is CASSPSPSGNTGELFF. The CDR3 nucleotides read TGTGCCAGCAGCCCTAGTCCTAGCGGGAACACCGGGGAGCTGTTTTTT.

V and J are TRBV29-1 and TRBJ2-1; TRBD1 aligns across 7 bases. The germline V gene has CDR1 SQVTM and CDR2 ANQGSEA. Trimming removed 6 bases from V and 0 bases from J; junction bases left unmatched: 17. This CDR3 spans 18 amino acids. CDR3 in amino acids: CSVETTGTDVSSYNEQFF. The CDR3, as DNA: TGCAGCGTGGAAACCACCGGGACAGACGTCAGCTCCTACAATGAGCAGTTCTTC.

This rearrangement joins TRBV7-9 to TRBJ2-3, with D tentatively TRBD1 (6 bases). Germline values: CDR1 SEHNR, CDR2 FQNEAQ (reference sequence). This CDR3 spans 15 amino acids. The V gene lost 1 base and the J gene lost 6 bases, with 14 bases spanning the gap. CDR3 residues: CASSLGDRSRDTQYF. The DNA for the CDR3 is TGTGCCAGCAGCTTAGGAGACAGGAGCAGGGATACGCAGTATTTT.

The J gene is TRBJ2-1, the V gene TRBV18, with D tentatively TRBD2 (5 bases). Trimming cost V 6 bases and J 2 bases, with 14 bases left between them. Germline V CDR1 and CDR2: KGHSH, LQKENI. This CDR3 region has 15 residues. Here the CDR3 reads CASSPGIRAYNEQFF. CDR3 coding DNA: TGTGCCAGCTCTCCCGGGATCCGGGCCTACAATGAGCAGTTCTTC.

J is TRBJ1-2 and V is TRBV6-5, with 8 nucleotides matching TRBD1. The V gene's germline CDR1 is MNHEY and CDR2 SVGAGI. Unmatched junction bases numbered 11, after V lost 6 bases and J lost 8 bases. The CDR3 spans 14 residues. The CDR3 region has the DNA TGTGCCAGCAGCCTCATGCAGGGGGCGCAGGGCTACACCTTC. Translation gives CASSLMQGAQGYTF.

DNA for the CDR3: TGTGCCAGCAGCCCAGGGGGCTGGGAAAAACTGTTTTTT. It yields the protein CASSPGGWEKLFF. The chain uses TRBV7-9 and TRBJ1-4, with TRBD1 matching 8 bases. This CDR3 has 13 residues. V lost 5 bases, J lost 8 bases, and 4 bases stayed unmatched. Germline V gives CDR1 SEHNR, CDR2 FQNEAQ (reference sequence).

This clone has a handful of counts. The chain uses TRBV28 and TRBJ1-2; tentative D call: TRBD1 (5 bases). Germline V gene lookup returns CDR1 MDHEN and CDR2 SYDVKM. The CDR3 totals 16 residues. Trimming cost V 7 bases and J 0 bases, with 18 bases left between them. CDR3 region: CASNKGGAGANYGYTF. The CDR3 nucleotides read TGTGCCAGCAACAAAGGAGGGGCCGGAGCTAACTATGGCTACACCTTC.

The chain couples TRBV7-2 to TRBJ2-3, with 10 bases identical to TRBD2. Germline assignment: CDR1 SGHTA and CDR2 FQGNSA. The CDR3 has 14 amino acids. V dropped 9 bases and J dropped 5; count of bases not matched to a gene: 8. The CDR3 protein is CASKEREGLDTQYF. The CDR3 DNA reads as TGTGCCAGTAAAGAGCGGGAGGGCCTAGATACGCAGTATTTT.

The chain uses TRBV7-8 and TRBJ1-4; no clear D. The CDR3 is 15 amino acids. V was pared by 2 bases and J by 4 bases, with 11 bases between. The germline CDR1 and CDR2 sequences are SGHVS and FQNEAQ. The CDR3 protein is CASSLSEHHNEKLFF. The CDR3 bases are TGTGCCAGCAGCTTATCGGAGCACCATAATGAAAAACTGTTTTTT.

The V call is TRBV10-1, the J call TRBJ2-6; possibly TRBD1 for D (5 bases). CDR1 WNHNN and CDR2 SYGVQD come from the germline V gene (reference sequence). CDR3 length: 14 residues. The V end lost 4 bases, the J end lost 1 base, and 5 bases lay between the germline ends. The CDR3 nucleotides read TGCGCCAGCAGTGCAGGGTCTGGGGCCAACGTCCTGACTTTC. Encoded protein: CASSAGSGANVLTF.

The genes are TRBV7-3 and TRBJ1-1, with 10 bases that match TRBD1. CDR1 and CDR2 (germline): SGHTA, FQGTGA. This CDR3 contains 15 residues. V trimming: 3 bases; J trimming: 7 bases; junction bases outside the gene matches: 8. In nucleotides, the CDR3 is TGTGCCAGCAGCTTCTATCCGGGACAGGGGAATGAAGCTTTCTTT. This encodes CASSFYPGQGNEAFF.

The genes are TRBV27 and TRBJ1-5; a possible D gene is TRBD1 (5 bases). V lost 6 bases and J lost 6, with 18 bases in between. This CDR3 has 15 amino acids. Germline V gives CDR1 MNHEY, CDR2 SMNVEV (reference sequence). CDR3 loop: CASRLTLRVGQPQHF. Written as DNA, the CDR3 is TGTGCCAGCAGGTTGACTCTCAGGGTAGGTCAGCCCCAGCATTTT.

The rearrangement links TRBV27 to TRBJ2-7; 7 bases align to TRBD1. J lost 1 base, V lost 8 bases, and 17 bases had no gene match. Germline CDR1 and CDR2: MNHEY and SMNVEV (reference sequence). The CDR3 consists of 17 residues. CDR3: CASRRVHGTEVSYEQYF. In DNA form, the CDR3 reads TGTGCCAGCCGGCGAGTTCACGGGACAGAAGTATCCTACGAGCAGTACTTC.

The chain joins TRBV28 to TRBJ2-1, with 9 bases aligning to TRBD1. The trim removed 3 bases at V and 6 bases at J, leaving 3 bases unmatched. Germline loops: CDR1 MDHEN, CDR2 SYDVKM. This CDR3 comprises 14 residues. The CDR3 region has the DNA TGTGCCAGCAGTTTGACAGGGGGGCCCAATGAGCAGTTCTTC. It specifies CASSLTGGPNEQFF.

The rearrangement joins TRBV9 to TRBJ2-3, with D possibly being TRBD1 (7 bases). The V end was cut by 0 bases, the J end by 4 bases, with 15 bases between. Per germline, CDR1 SGDLS and CDR2 YYNGEE. This CDR3 contains 16 residues. CDR3 in amino acids: CASSVGQGEVADTQYF. The CDR3 DNA follows: TGTGCCAGCAGCGTAGGGCAGGGGGAGGTGGCAGATACGCAGTATTTT.

This chain links TRBV7-3 with TRBJ2-7; 11 bases are a match to TRBD1. Per the germline V gene, CDR1 is SGHTA and CDR2 is FQGTGA. This CDR3 region has 14 residues. V was clipped by 4 bases and J by 3 bases; unmatched bases: 2. The CDR3 loop reads CASSSGTGGYEQYF. DNA of the CDR3: TGTGCCAGCAGCTCCGGGACAGGGGGCTACGAGCAGTACTTC.

The chain links TRBV15 to TRBJ2-7; a possible D gene is TRBD1 (6 bases). The CDR3 has 15 amino acids. Trimming took 0 bases from V and 5 from J, leaving 14 bases between them. Germline V gene lookup returns CDR1 LNHNV and CDR2 YYDKDF (reference sequence). CDR3 DNA: TGTGCCACCAGCAGAGATCTTACAGGGACCCACGAGCAGTACTTC. It yields the protein CATSRDLTGTHEQYF. The full variable domain, in which reference TRBV15 and TRBJ2-7 provide the parts outside the CDR3, is DAMVIQNPRYQVTQFGKPVTLSCSQTLNHNVMYWYQQKSSQAPKLLFHYYDKDFNNEADTPDNFQSRRPNTSFCFLDIRSPGLGDTAMYLCATSRDLTGTHEQYFGPGTRLTVT.